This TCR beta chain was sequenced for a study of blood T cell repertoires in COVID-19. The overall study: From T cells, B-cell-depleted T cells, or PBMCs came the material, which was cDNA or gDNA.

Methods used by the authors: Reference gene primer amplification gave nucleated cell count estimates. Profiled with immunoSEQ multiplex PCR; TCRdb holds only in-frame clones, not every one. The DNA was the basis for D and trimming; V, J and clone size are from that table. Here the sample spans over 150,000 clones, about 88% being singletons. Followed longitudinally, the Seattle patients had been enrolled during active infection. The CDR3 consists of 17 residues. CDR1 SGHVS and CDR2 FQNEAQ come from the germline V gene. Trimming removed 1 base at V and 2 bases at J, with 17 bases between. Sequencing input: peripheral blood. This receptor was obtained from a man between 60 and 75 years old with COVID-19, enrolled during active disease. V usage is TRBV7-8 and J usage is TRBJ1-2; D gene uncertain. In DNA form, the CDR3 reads TGTGCCAGCAGCTTAGGAATTTCGGGGTTGGGGAACTATGGCTACACCTTC. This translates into CASSLGISGLGNYGYTF.